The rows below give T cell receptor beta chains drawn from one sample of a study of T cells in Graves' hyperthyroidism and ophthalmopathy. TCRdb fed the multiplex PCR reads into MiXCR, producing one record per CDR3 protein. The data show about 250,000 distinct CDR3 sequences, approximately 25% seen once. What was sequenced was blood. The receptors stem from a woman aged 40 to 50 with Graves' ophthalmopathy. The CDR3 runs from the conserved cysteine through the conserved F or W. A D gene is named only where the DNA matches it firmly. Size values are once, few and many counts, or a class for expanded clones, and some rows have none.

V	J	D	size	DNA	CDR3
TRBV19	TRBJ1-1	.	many	TGTGCCAGTACACGAGGGGGGGATCGGAGCACTGAAGCTTTCTTT	CASTRGGDRSTEAFF
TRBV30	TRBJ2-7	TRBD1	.	TGTGCCTGGAGCGACTCCGGGACAGGGGCATGGGAGCAGTACTTC	CAWSDSGTGAWEQYF
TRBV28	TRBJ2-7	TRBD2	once	TGTGCCAGCAGTCCTGAGACTAGCGGTTCCTACGAGCAGTACTTC	CASSPETSGSYEQYF
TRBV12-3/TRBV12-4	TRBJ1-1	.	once	TGTGCCTGCTCCCGGGGCGACCTTATGAACACTGAAGCTTTCTTT	CACSRGDLMNTEAFF
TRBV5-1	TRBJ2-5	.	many	TGCGCCAGCAGCTTAAGGCAGCAACAAGAGACCCAGTACTTC	CASSLRQQQETQYF
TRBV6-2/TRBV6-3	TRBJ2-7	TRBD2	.	TGTGCCAGCAGTACCACACAGCGGGAGGCCACCTACGAGCAGTACTTC	CASSTTQREATYEQYF
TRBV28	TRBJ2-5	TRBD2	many	TGTGCCAGCAGTTTGCCCCCTGGAGCGGGAGGGGGGGAGACCCAGTACTTC	CASSLPPGAGGGETQYF
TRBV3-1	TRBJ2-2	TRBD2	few	TGTGCCAGCAGCCCCGGGACTAGCGGGCGAGGGGGGGAGCTGTTTTTT	CASSPGTSGRGGELFF
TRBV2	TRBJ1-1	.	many	TGTGCCAGCAGTGAAGCGACGTGGGTTGCTTTCTTT	CASSEATWVAFF
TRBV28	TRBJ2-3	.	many	TGTGCCAGCAGTTTCTACTCCGGTCAAAGCGCCTCTAGCACAGATACGCAGTATTTT	CASSFYSGQSASSTDTQYF
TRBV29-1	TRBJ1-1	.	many	TGCAGCGCTCGGGCCCCGGGGGTGAACACTGAAGCTTTCTTT	CSARAPGVNTEAFF
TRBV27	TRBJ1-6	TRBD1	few	TGTGCCAGCAGTTTCCAGGGGACAGCACCCCTCCACTTT	CASSFQGTAPLHF
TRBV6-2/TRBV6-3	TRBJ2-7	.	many	TGTGCCAGCAGTTATGAGGGAGCGTCCTACGAGCAGTACTTC	CASSYEGASYEQYF
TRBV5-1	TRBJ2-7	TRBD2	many	TGCGCCAGCAGCTGGGTAGGACTAGCGGGAGGGCCACTCTACGAGCAGTACTTC	CASSWVGLAGGPLYEQYF
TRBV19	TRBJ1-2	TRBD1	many	TGTGCCAGCGGGACAGGGGGCGTGAACTATGGCTACACCTTC	CASGTGGVNYGYTF
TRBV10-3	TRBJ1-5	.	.	TGTGCCATCAGTGAGTCGGTCAATCAGCCCCAGCATTTT	CAISESVNQPQHF
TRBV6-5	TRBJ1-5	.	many	TGTGCCAGCAGACCGGGAGGCATCTATCAGCCCCAGCATTTT	CASRPGGIYQPQHF
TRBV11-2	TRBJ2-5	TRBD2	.	TGTGCCAGCAGCTCGATGATAACGGGACTAGCGGGAAGGGGCGAAGAGACCCAGTACTTC	CASSSMITGLAGRGEETQYF
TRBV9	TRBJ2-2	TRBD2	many	TGTGCCAGCAGCGCTAGCGGGGGGACCGGGGAGCTGTTTTTT	CASSASGGTGELFF
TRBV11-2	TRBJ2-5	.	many	TGTGCCAGCAGGTGGACTGATCAAGAGACCCAGTACTTC	CASRWTDQETQYF
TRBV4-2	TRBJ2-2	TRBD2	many	TGTGCCAGCAGCCAGTTAGCGGGCAACACCGGGGAGCTGTTTTTT	CASSQLAGNTGELFF
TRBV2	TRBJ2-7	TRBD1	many	TGTGCCAGCAGGGGGACAGGGGAGTCTCCCTACGAGCAGTACTTC	CASRGTGESPYEQYF
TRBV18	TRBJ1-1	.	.	TGTGCCAGCTCACCTGGCGGTAGCACTGAAGCTTTCTTT	CASSPGGSTEAFF
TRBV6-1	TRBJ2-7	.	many	TGTGCCAGCAGTGTGGACGGACTGTTGTACGAGCAGTACTTC	CASSVDGLLYEQYF
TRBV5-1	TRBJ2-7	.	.	TGCGCCAGCAGCAGGGCCGGGACCTACGAGCAGTACTTC	CASSRAGTYEQYF
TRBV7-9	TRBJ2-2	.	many	TGTGCCAGCAAAGCAGGTTACAGTGTCGGGGAGCTGTTTTTT	CASKAGYSVGELFF
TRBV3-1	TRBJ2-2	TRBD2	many	TGTGCCAGCAGCGAACCGAACGGACTAGTTGTCACCGGGGAGCTGTTTTTT	CASSEPNGLVVTGELFF
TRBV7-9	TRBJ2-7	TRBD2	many	TGTGCCAGCAGCTCAACTAGCGGGAGGGCCCACGAGCAGTACTTC	CASSSTSGRAHEQYF
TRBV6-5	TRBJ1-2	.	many	TGTGCCAGCAGTCCGAGAGGAGAGGGATCCTATGGCTACACCTTC	CASSPRGEGSYGYTF
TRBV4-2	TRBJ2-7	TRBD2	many	TGTGCCAGCAGCCAAAGGACTAGCGACTACGAGCAGTACTTC	CASSQRTSDYEQYF
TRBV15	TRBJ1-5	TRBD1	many	TGTGCCACCAGCAGAGGAGGGGACAGGGATTTTTATAGCAATCAGCCCCAGCATTTT	CATSRGGDRDFYSNQPQHF
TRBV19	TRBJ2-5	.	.	TGTGCCACCTCGGAGGGCAGACTCCAAGAGACCCAGTACTTC	CATSEGRLQETQYF
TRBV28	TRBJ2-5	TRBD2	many	TGTGCCAGCACCCCCCAGACTAGCGTGGAGACCCAGTACTTC	CASTPQTSVETQYF
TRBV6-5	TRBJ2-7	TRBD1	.	TGTGCCAGCAGTTACTCGGGACAGGGGTCCTACGAGCAGTACTTC	CASSYSGQGSYEQYF
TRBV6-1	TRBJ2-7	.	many	TGTGCCAGCATGATAGTAGCCAGTCGCTACGAGCAGTACTTC	CASMIVASRYEQYF
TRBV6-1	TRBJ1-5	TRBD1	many	TGTGCCAGCAGTCGACAGGGAAGGGGTAGCAATCAGCCCCAGCATTTT	CASSRQGRGSNQPQHF
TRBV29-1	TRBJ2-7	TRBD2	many	TGCAGCGTTGTACTAGCGGGAGTCTACGAGCAGTACTTC	CSVVLAGVYEQYF
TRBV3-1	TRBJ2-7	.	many	TGTGCCAGCAGCCAATCCTTCGGGTCCTACGAGCAGTACTTC	CASSQSFGSYEQYF
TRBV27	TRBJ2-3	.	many	TGTGCCAGCAGTTCCTACCACAGCACAGATACGCAGTATTTT	CASSSYHSTDTQYF
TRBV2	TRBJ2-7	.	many	TGTGCCAGCAGTGAAATCCGAGGCCTAGGGGAGCAGTACTTC	CASSEIRGLGEQYF
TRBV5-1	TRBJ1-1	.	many	TGCGCCAGCAGCCCGGGGGCAGGGATGCAGTCCACTGAAGCTTTCTTT	CASSPGAGMQSTEAFF
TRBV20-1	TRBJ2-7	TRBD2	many	TGCAGTGCTAGAGATCTCAGGGCTAGCGGCTACGAGCAGTACTTC	CSARDLRASGYEQYF